These 29 T cell receptor beta chains originate from one sample sequenced in a study of T cells in Graves' hyperthyroidism and ophthalmopathy. Amplified TCR beta CDR3 regions came from RNA transcripts. The HTBI primer set was used in a first-round RT-PCR of the TCR CDR3. TCRdb reprocessed the multiplex PCR reads via MiXCR and lists one record per CDR3 protein. The repertoire holds 610,000 or so distinct CDR3 sequences, with under 60% as singletons. Sequencing was done on a sample of peripheral blood or thyroid tissue (not recorded which). The receptor set was obtained from a woman between 18 and 29 years old with Graves' hyperthyroidism.

At least ten counts were recorded for this clonotype. V and J are TRBV2 and TRBJ2-2; D possibly corresponds to TRBD2 (6 bases). This CDR3 has 15 residues. CDR1 and CDR2 (germline): SNHLY, FYNNEI. V gave up 3 bases and J gave up 4 bases, with 12 bases separating them. The CDR3 loop is CASSEVAARTGELFF. CDR3 DNA sequence: TGTGCCAGCAGTGAGGTAGCGGCTCGCACCGGGGAGCTGTTTTTT.

This clonotype appeared many times. The chain carries TRBV11-3 and TRBJ2-7, with TRBD1 matching over 10 bases. Trimming took 0 bases from V and 5 from J; bases not matched to a gene: 4. There are 15 residues in the CDR3. The germline CDR1 and CDR2 sequences are SGHNT and YENEEA. Here the CDR3 DNA reads TGTGCCAGCAGCTTAGACCGACAGGGGGCCCACGAGCAGTACTTC. It is translated as CASSLDRQGAHEQYF.

Written as DNA, the CDR3 is TGTGCCACCACAGGGAGGGCACATTCACCCCTCCACTTT. Translation gives CATTGRAHSPLHF. The chain employs TRBV15 and TRBJ1-6; maybe TRBD1 (5 bases). The CDR3 has 13 amino acids. Germline V gives CDR1 LNHNV, CDR2 YYDKDF (reference sequence). Trimming left V 7 bases short and J 8 bases short, with 12 bases between.

This chain links TRBV15 with TRBJ2-3; TRBD2 matches at 8 bases. V trimming: 0 bases; J trimming: 2 bases; junction bases outside the gene matches: 4. CDR1 and CDR2 (germline): LNHNV, YYDKDF (reference sequence). The CDR3 totals 16 residues. CDR3 DNA: TGTGCCACCAGCAGAGAAGCGGGAGCCCCCACAGATACGCAGTATTTT. Encoded protein: CATSREAGAPTDTQYF.

This chain uses TRBV12-3 or TRBV12-4 with TRBJ2-1; D possibly uses TRBD1 or TRBD2 (6 bases each). V was clipped by 7 bases and J by 1 base, with 11 bases between them. CDR3 length: 14 residues. CDR3 nucleotides: TGTGCCAGCACTGTAGGGGGGTCCTACAATGAGCAGTTCTTC. Amino acids: CASTVGGSYNEQFF.

This clonotype was observed at least ten times. The chain employs TRBV29-1 and TRBJ2-2; D may be TRBD2 (5 bases). The V gene lost 8 bases and the J gene lost 4 bases, with 17 bases spanning the gap. The CDR3 loop spans 14 amino acids. Germline V gene data show CDR1 as SQVTM and CDR2 as ANQGSEA. The CDR3 DNA reads TGCAGCCCCGCCGGGGAAGCTTCCACCGGGGAGCTGTTTTTT. Amino acid sequence: CSPAGEASTGELFF.

In regard to this clonotype: Being one base from a much bigger clone, this may be a read error. The chain joins TRBV5-4 to TRBJ2-2; D may be TRBD2 (5 bases). The ends were cut back, 3 bases at V and 5 bases at J, with 8 bases in the middle. The germline gives CDR1 SGHNT, CDR2 YYREEE (reference sequence). CDR3 size: 13 residues. The CDR3 DNA reads TGTGCCAGCAGCTCGGAGGAGACCGGGGAGCTGTTTTTT. Amino acid sequence: CASSSEETGELFF.

This clonotype was seen only a few times. The V and J genes are TRBV20-1 and TRBJ2-7; D is uncertain. V was shortened by 0 bases and J by 2 bases, with 14 bases between the two germline ends. The germline gives CDR1 DFQATT, CDR2 SNEGSKA (reference sequence). This CDR3 is built from 15 residues. CDR3 sequence: CSARDRPSSPYEQYF. CDR3 bases: TGCAGTGCTAGAGATCGGCCAAGCTCCCCCTACGAGCAGTACTTC.

This rearrangement joins TRBV19 to TRBJ1-1, with D perhaps matching TRBD1 (5 bases). The CDR3 is made up of 13 amino acids. V shed 8 bases and J shed 5 bases, with 15 bases lying between them. Germline V gene data show CDR1 as LNHDA and CDR2 as SQIVND (reference sequence). The CDR3, as DNA: TGTGCCAGTCAAGGGCAGGGTGGGACTGAAGCTTTCTTT. Translating it yields CASQGQGGTEAFF.

In its sample, this clonotype was seen many times. This chain joins TRBV12-3 or TRBV12-4 and TRBJ1-1, with TRBD1 matching 8 bases. CDR3 length equals 14 residues. The J segment lost 8 bases and the V segment lost 6 bases, leaving 11 bases of the junction unmatched. CDR3 nucleotides: TGTGCCAGCAGGATGGACAGGGAAACGCGAGAAGCTTTCTTT. It codes for CASRMDRETREAFF.

This clonotype occurred many times. V gene TRBV4-3 combines with J gene TRBJ1-5, with D uncertain. V was clipped by 0 bases and J by 0 bases, with 15 bases between them. CDR1 LGHNA and CDR2 YSLEER come from the germline V gene. The CDR3 totals 18 residues. The CDR3 spells CASSQDWSGGYSNQPQHF. The CDR3, as DNA: TGCGCCAGCAGCCAAGATTGGTCCGGTGGTTATAGCAATCAGCCCCAGCATTTT.

This clonotype has a count of ten or more. V is TRBV29-1 and J is TRBJ1-2, with TRBD1 matching 10 bases. Germline assignment: CDR1 SQVTM and CDR2 ANQGSEA. V gave up 4 bases and J gave up 7 bases; unmatched junction bases: 6. This CDR3 has 13 amino acids. CDR3 protein: CSVGAGTGVGYTF. The CDR3, as DNA: TGCAGCGTTGGAGCCGGGACAGGGGTTGGCTACACCTTC.

In this sample, this clonotype turned up many times. This sequence joins TRBV29-1 and TRBJ2-7; TRBD1 might be the D (5 bases). Germline V gene sequence: CDR1 SQVTM, CDR2 ANQGSEA. The CDR3 totals 13 residues. Trimming removed 4 bases from V and 0 bases from J, with 10 bases in between. CDR3 in amino acids: CSVGGGNSYEQYF. The CDR3 region has the DNA TGCAGCGTTGGGGGCGGTAACTCCTACGAGCAGTACTTC.

J is TRBJ2-7 and V is TRBV20-1; 13 bases map to TRBD2. Looked up from germline, CDR1 is DFQATT and CDR2 is SNEGSKA (reference sequence). V shed 3 bases and J 3 bases; nucleotides not matched to a gene: 5. The CDR3 runs 15 residues. CDR3 region: CSASIRTSGSYEQYF. CDR3 in DNA: TGCAGTGCTAGCATTAGGACTAGCGGGAGCTACGAGCAGTACTTC.

A few counts support this clonotype. The CDR3 is CASSRVRGANEQFF. CDR3 DNA: TGTGCCAGCAGCCGAGTCAGGGGTGCCAATGAGCAGTTCTTC. V is TRBV7-6 and J is TRBJ2-1; tentatively, D is TRBD1 (6 bases). The germline V gene has CDR1 SGHVS and CDR2 FNYEAQ. The CDR3 length is 14 residues. The V end lost 5 bases, the J end lost 6 bases, and 14 bases lay between the germline ends. Based on the CDR3 plus reference TRBV7-6 and TRBJ2-1, the full variable domain is GAGVSQSPRYKVTKRGQDVALRCDPISGHVSLYWYRQALGQGPEFLTYFNYEAQQDKSGLPNDRFSAERPEGSISTLTIQRTEQRDSAMYRCASSRVRGANEQFFGPGTRLTVL.

The chain uses TRBV12-3 or TRBV12-4 and TRBJ2-2; D tentatively reads TRBD1 or TRBD2 (5 bases each). Trimming left V 6 bases short and J 4 bases short, with 18 bases between. The CDR3 spans 16 residues. The CDR3 nucleotides are TGTGCCAGCAGCTGCTTGCCGGGACCTACCACCGGGGAGCTGTTTTTT. Translated: CASSCLPGPTTGELFF.

V is TRBV12-3 or TRBV12-4 and J is TRBJ2-2, with D unresolved. This CDR3 has 12 amino acids. V was trimmed by 6 bases and J by 6 bases, leaving 8 bases between them. The CDR3 DNA sequence: TGTGCCAGCAGACTGTCGGCCGGGGAGCTGTTTTTT. It specifies CASRLSAGELFF.

At least ten counts were recorded for this clonotype. The chain is built from TRBV6-5 and TRBJ1-1, with D tentatively TRBD1 (5 bases). Germline lookup yields CDR1 MNHEY and CDR2 SVGAGI. The CDR3 length is 13 residues. The V end was cut by 0 bases, the J end by 7 bases, with 9 bases between. The CDR3 reads CASSYSIGGEAFF. Written as DNA, the CDR3 is TGTGCCAGCAGTTACTCGATCGGGGGTGAAGCTTTCTTT.

This clonotype was picked up many times. V usage is TRBV4-3 and J usage is TRBJ2-7, with no clear D. V was cut by 1 base and J by 1 base, with 11 bases left in between. The CDR3 length is 15 residues. Germline V gene sequence: CDR1 LGHNA, CDR2 YSLEER. The CDR3 region is CASSQVWGFSYEQYF. The CDR3, as DNA: TGCGCCAGCAGCCAAGTGTGGGGATTTTCCTACGAGCAGTACTTC.

The gene calls are TRBV27 and TRBJ1-2, with TRBD1 identical over 9 bases. The CDR3 extends over 11 amino acids. Germline V gene data show CDR1 as MNHEY and CDR2 as SMNVEV (reference sequence). In DNA form, the CDR3 reads TGTTACAGGGGGCAGGACTATGGCTACACCTTC. Translated, it gives CYRGQDYGYTF.

This clonotype was recorded at least ten times. The chain uses TRBV15 and TRBJ1-1; 10 bases agree with TRBD1. Per germline, CDR1 LNHNV and CDR2 YYDKDF (reference sequence). This CDR3 spans 17 amino acids. V gave up 4 bases and J gave up 4 bases; unmatched junction bases: 12. The chain's CDR3 is CATSTPTTTGGLTEAFF. CDR3 DNA: TGTGCCACCAGCACCCCAACGACGACAGGGGGCCTCACTGAAGCTTTCTTT.

This chain joins TRBV12-3 or TRBV12-4 and TRBJ1-2; no reliable D call. With 5 bases removed from V and 8 bases from J, the gap between germline ends came to 9 bases. The CDR3 is 11 residues long. This chain's CDR3 is CASSQEVGYTF. The DNA of the CDR3 is TGTGCCAGCAGTCAGGAGGTGGGCTACACCTTC.

The chain employs TRBV27 and TRBJ1-5; D is uncertain. The CDR3 has 16 amino acids. V gave up 5 bases and J gave up 0 bases, with 14 bases separating them. The V gene's germline CDR1 is MNHEY and CDR2 SMNVEV (reference sequence). CDR3 sequence (DNA): TGTGCCAGCAGTCCGATGGCGGGAGTTAGCAATCAGCCCCAGCATTTT. This gives the protein CASSPMAGVSNQPQHF.

This clonotype was counted at least ten times. The genes are TRBV12-3 or TRBV12-4 and TRBJ1-4; D gene unclear. The CDR3 covers 14 residues. The V gene lost 10 bases and the J gene lost 0 bases, with 12 bases spanning the gap. This chain's CDR3 is CATSDRPTNEKLFF. The CDR3 nucleotides are TGTGCCACCTCGGACCGACCAACTAATGAAAAACTGTTTTTT.

This chain's CDR3 is CSAGTGNQPQHF. The CDR3 nucleotides read TGCAGTGCTGGGACAGGCAATCAGCCCCAGCATTTT. The V and J genes are TRBV20-1 and TRBJ1-5; 7 bases match TRBD1. J gave up 2 bases and V 5 bases, and 0 bases lay outside the gene matches. Germline V lookup: CDR1 DFQATT, CDR2 SNEGSKA (reference sequence). This CDR3 has 12 amino acids.

This clonotype was seen once. This chain joins TRBV25-1 and TRBJ1-5; TRBD1 matches at 8 bases. CDR3 size: 16 residues. With V trimmed by 4 bases and J by 2 bases, 7 bases remained unmatched. Germline V gene sequence: CDR1 MGHDK, CDR2 SYGVNS. Here the CDR3 reads CASSASTGVRNQPQHF. CDR3 bases: TGTGCCAGCAGTGCCTCGACAGGGGTACGCAATCAGCCCCAGCATTTT. Full variable domain (rest looked up from reference TRBV25-1 and TRBJ1-5): EADIYQTPRYLVIGTGKKITLECSQTMGHDKMYWYQQDPGMELHLIHYSYGVNSTEKGDLSSESTVSRIRTEHFPLTLESARPSHTSQYLCASSASTGVRNQPQHFGDGTRLSIL.

This chain uses TRBV7-3 with TRBJ2-7; 12 bases fit TRBD2. The J call is in doubt because the DNA end fits TRBJ2-1 better. The CDR3 has 16 amino acids. Germline V gene lookup returns CDR1 SGHTA and CDR2 FQGTGA. CDR3 region: CASSSLLAGGGDEQFF. CDR3 coding DNA: TGTGCCAGCAGCTCATTACTAGCGGGAGGCGGGGATGAGCAGTTCTTC.

In its sample, this clonotype was seen many times. The chain couples TRBV29-1 to TRBJ1-3; a possible D gene is TRBD1 (5 bases). Between the trimmed V and J ends, which lost 4 bases and 3 bases, there was a span of 7 bases. The CDR3 runs to 12 residues. CDR1 is SQVTM, CDR2 ANQGSEA, per germline. The DNA of the CDR3 is TGCAGCGTTGCGGGGGTTGGAAACACCATATATTTT. Amino acid sequence: CSVAGVGNTIYF.

The rearrangement links TRBV7-9 to TRBJ2-3; a weak D match, TRBD2 (5 bases). Germline values: CDR1 SEHNR, CDR2 FQNEAQ (reference sequence). This CDR3 region has 14 residues. V lost 6 bases and J 11 bases, leaving 21 bases between the germline ends. The CDR3 DNA follows: TGTGCCAGCAGGCCAAGAGGGCCCTACAATGAGCAGTATTTT. Translation: CASRPRGPYNEQYF.